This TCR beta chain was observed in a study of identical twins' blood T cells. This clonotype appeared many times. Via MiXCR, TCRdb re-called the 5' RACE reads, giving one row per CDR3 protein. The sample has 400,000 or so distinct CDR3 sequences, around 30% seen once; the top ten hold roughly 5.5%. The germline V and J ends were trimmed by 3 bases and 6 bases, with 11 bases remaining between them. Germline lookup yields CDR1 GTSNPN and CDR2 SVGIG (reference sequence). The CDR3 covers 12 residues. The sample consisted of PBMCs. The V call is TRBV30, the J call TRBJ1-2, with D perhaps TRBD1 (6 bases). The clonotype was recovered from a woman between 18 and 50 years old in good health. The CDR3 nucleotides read TGTGCCTGGAGAAGTGGGGGCGATGGCTACACCTTC. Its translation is CAWRSGGDGYTF.